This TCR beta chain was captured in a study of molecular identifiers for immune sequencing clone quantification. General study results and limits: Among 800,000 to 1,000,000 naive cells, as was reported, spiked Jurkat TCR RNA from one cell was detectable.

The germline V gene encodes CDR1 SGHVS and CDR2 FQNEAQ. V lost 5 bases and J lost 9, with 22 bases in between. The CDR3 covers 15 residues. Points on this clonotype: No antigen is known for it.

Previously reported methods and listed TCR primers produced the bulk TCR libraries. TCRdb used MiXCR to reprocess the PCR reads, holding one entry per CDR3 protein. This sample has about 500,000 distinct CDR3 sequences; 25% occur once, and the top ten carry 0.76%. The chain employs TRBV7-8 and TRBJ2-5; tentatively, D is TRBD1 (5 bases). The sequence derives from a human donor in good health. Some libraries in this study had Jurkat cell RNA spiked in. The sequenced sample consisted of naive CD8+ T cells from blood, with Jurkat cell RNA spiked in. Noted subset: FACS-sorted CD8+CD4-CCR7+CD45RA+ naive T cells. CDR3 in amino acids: CASSPPSGAPLAQYF. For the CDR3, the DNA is TGTGCCAGCAGCCCACCCAGTGGGGCCCCGCTGGCCCAGTACTTC.